The 29 T cell receptor beta chains below all came from one sample that was sequenced in a study of cytomegalovirus exposure and HLA in healthy donors. The PCR made use of 60 Vbeta and 13 Jbeta primers. Sequencing was performed with immunoSEQ multiplex PCR; in TCRdb, only in-frame clones are kept and a portion is missing. In the table there are around 140,000 clones, 80% to 85% of which are singletons. Specimen: PBMCs. The source of these receptors is a woman aged 50 to 60 in good health and CMV-seropositive.

CDR3 DNA sequence: TGCGCCAGCAGCGCAGACAGTACTTATGGCTACACCTTC. Residues: CASSADSTYGYTF. The chain carries TRBV5-1 and TRBJ1-2; D is possibly TRBD1 (5 bases). CDR1 SGHRS and CDR2 YFSETQ come from the germline V gene. Trimming left V 4 bases short and J 5 bases short, with 12 bases between. CDR3 length: 13 residues.

The V and J genes are TRBV7-9 and TRBJ2-1, with 11 nucleotides matching TRBD2. The CDR3 runs 18 residues. The germline gives CDR1 SEHNR, CDR2 FQNEAQ (reference sequence). The J segment lost 7 bases and the V segment lost 4 bases, leaving 15 bases of the junction unmatched. The chain's CDR3 is CASSSWGPSGGLLNEQFF. The CDR3 region has the DNA TGTGCCAGCAGCTCTTGGGGCCCTAGCGGGGGGCTCCTAAATGAGCAGTTCTTC.

This chain connects TRBV28 to TRBJ2-1; D uncertain. This CDR3 has 11 amino acids. From germline, CDR1 is MDHEN and CDR2 SYDVKM. V was trimmed by 6 bases and J by 2 bases, leaving 2 bases between them. The CDR3 sequence: CASSTYNEQFF. CDR3 sequence (DNA): TGTGCCAGCAGCACCTACAATGAGCAGTTCTTC.

V and J are TRBV27 and TRBJ1-1; unclear D gene. V was cut by 3 bases and J by 1 base, with 6 bases left in between. This CDR3 comprises 13 residues. Germline CDR1 MNHEY, CDR2 SMNVEV (reference sequence). DNA of the CDR3: TGTGCCAGCAGTTTCATTCAGAACACTGAAGCTTTCTTT. Translating it yields CASSFIQNTEAFF.

The chain couples TRBV6-5 to TRBJ2-1; 7 positions match TRBD2. V lost 2 bases to trimming and J lost 9 bases; unmatched junction nucleotides: 4. This CDR3 has 13 amino acids. Germline-derived CDR1 and CDR2 are MNHEY and SVGAGI. The CDR3 nucleotides read TGTGCCAGCAGTTACGTGGGGGAGGGTGAGCAGTTCTTC. Protein: CASSYVGEGEQFF.

The rearrangement links TRBV5-1 to TRBJ2-1; D possibly corresponds to TRBD2 (7 bases). The V gene lost 0 bases and the J gene lost 4 bases, with 14 bases spanning the gap. This CDR3 has 16 residues. Germline V gives CDR1 SGHRS, CDR2 YFSETQ. As DNA, the CDR3 is TGCGCCAGCAGCTTGGATTGGGGGGGCGGGTACAATGAGCAGTTCTTC. It codes for CASSLDWGGGYNEQFF.

The chain carries TRBV10-1 and TRBJ1-5, with 7 bases matching TRBD1. The CDR3 consists of 15 residues. The ends lost 4 bases at V and 5 bases at J; junction bases unmatched: 8. In germline, CDR1 is WNHNN, CDR2 SYGVQD (reference sequence). In nucleotides, the CDR3 is TGCGCCAGCAGTGCCTACCGGGACAGCGATCAGCCCCAGCATTTT. Protein sequence: CASSAYRDSDQPQHF.

The rearrangement links TRBV7-2 to TRBJ2-1; D is uncertain. V lost 5 bases to trimming and J lost 2 bases, with 4 bases between them. Germline V gives CDR1 SGHTA, CDR2 FQGNSA. The CDR3 loop spans 12 amino acids. The CDR3 spells CASSTPYNEQFF. Here the CDR3 DNA reads TGTGCCAGCAGCACACCCTACAATGAGCAGTTCTTC.

This chain uses TRBV23-1 with TRBJ2-1; 9 bases are a match to TRBD1. TRBV23-1 is an ORF; its function is uncertain. J was trimmed by 0 bases and V by 2 bases; bases with no gene match: 17. The CDR3 contains 21 residues. This chain's CDR3 is CASSQPNGGQGGDGSYNEQFF. The CDR3 region has the DNA TGCGCCAGCAGTCAACCCAACGGGGGACAGGGAGGAGATGGCTCCTACAATGAGCAGTTCTTC.

This clone was seen only a few times. The gene calls are TRBV2 and TRBJ2-7; D gene unclear. There are 13 residues in the CDR3. Germline V CDR1 and CDR2: SNHLY, FYNNEI. Trimming stripped 6 bases from V and 3 bases from J, with 12 bases between. DNA of the CDR3: TGTGCCAGCAGCCCGGTGGGCGACTACGAGCAGTACTTC. Protein product: CASSPVGDYEQYF.

The chain has TRBV10-3 and TRBJ1-2; D ambiguous. The CDR3 runs to 14 residues. Germline V lookup: CDR1 ENHRY, CDR2 SYGVKD. V was shortened by 2 bases and J by 2 bases, with 9 bases between the two germline ends. CDR3 region: CAISENTRNYGYTF. CDR3 coding DNA: TGTGCCATCAGTGAGAATACGAGGAACTATGGCTACACCTTC.

The rearrangement links TRBV29-1 to TRBJ2-7; 9 nucleotides agree with TRBD1. The CDR3 is 17 residues long. Germline lookup yields CDR1 SQVTM and CDR2 ANQGSEA. V gave up 7 bases and J gave up 2 bases; unmatched junction bases: 18. The CDR3: CSGRTGAAPKHTYEQYF. In nucleotides, the CDR3 is TGCAGCGGACGGACAGGGGCCGCCCCCAAACACACCTACGAGCAGTACTTC.

The V and J genes are TRBV10-3 and TRBJ2-2; 11 nucleotides align to TRBD2. V shed 2 bases and J 5 bases; nucleotides not matched to a gene: 7. The length of the CDR3 is 17 residues. Germline V lookup: CDR1 ENHRY, CDR2 SYGVKD. CDR3 in amino acids: CAISETSGRIRTGELFF. The CDR3 nucleotides are TGTGCCATCAGTGAGACTAGCGGGAGAATCCGAACCGGGGAGCTGTTTTTT.

The rearrangement uses TRBV7-8 and TRBJ2-1; 7 nucleotides match TRBD1. J was trimmed by 3 bases and V by 5 bases; bases with no gene match: 7. Per the germline V gene, CDR1 is SGHVS and CDR2 is FQNEAQ. There are 15 residues in the CDR3. CDR3 sequence reads: CASSPGQSVYNEQFF. CDR3 nucleotides: TGTGCCAGCAGCCCGGGACAGAGCGTCTACAATGAGCAGTTCTTC.

J is TRBJ1-1 and V is TRBV20-1, with D uncertain. The CDR3 length is 10 residues. CDR1 and CDR2 from the germline V gene are DFQATT and SNEGSKA (reference sequence). V was clipped by 6 bases and J by 5 bases, with 7 bases between them. In DNA, the CDR3 is TGCAGTGCGCCCGGTACTGAAGCTTTCTTT. Translated: CSAPGTEAFF.

V is TRBV6-6 and J is TRBJ2-7, with TRBD1 as a possible D gene (6 bases). Germline V CDR1 and CDR2: MNHNY, SVGAGI (reference sequence). The CDR3 has 14 residues. The germline V and J ends were trimmed by 2 bases and 2 bases, with 10 bases remaining between them. CDR3: CASSYQGLTYEQYF. CDR3 bases: TGTGCCAGCAGTTACCAGGGGTTAACCTACGAGCAGTACTTC.

The J gene is TRBJ2-7, the V gene TRBV2; D possibly corresponds to TRBD2 (5 bases). V gave up 5 bases and J gave up 3 bases, with 20 bases separating them. The CDR3 extends over 16 amino acids. Germline V gene sequence: CDR1 SNHLY, CDR2 FYNNEI. CDR3 residues: CASSQFGIEGFYEQYF. The CDR3 DNA follows: TGTGCCAGCAGTCAATTTGGGATAGAGGGCTTCTACGAGCAGTACTTC.

The J gene is TRBJ2-1, the V gene TRBV29-1, with TRBD2 matching over 13 bases. The germline CDR1 and CDR2 sequences are SQVTM and ANQGSEA. The CDR3 contains 13 residues. V lost 4 bases to trimming and J lost 7 bases; unmatched junction nucleotides: 1. In DNA form, the CDR3 reads TGCAGCGTTGGGGGACTAGCGGGGAATGAGCAGTTCTTC. Amino acid sequence: CSVGGLAGNEQFF.

This rearrangement joins TRBV7-9 to TRBJ2-4, with D uncertain. Per germline, CDR1 SEHNR and CDR2 FQNEAQ (reference sequence). The length of the CDR3 is 15 residues. Trimming left V 1 base short and J 8 bases short, with 15 bases between. CDR3 DNA sequence: TGTGCCAGCAGCTTAGGGGTGGCCGTACGGGACATTCAGTACTTC. It encodes CASSLGVAVRDIQYF.

The V and J genes are TRBV11-2 and TRBJ2-2; 11 nucleotides line up with TRBD2. J gave up 4 bases and V 2 bases, and 9 bases lay outside the gene matches. The CDR3 consists of 18 residues. Germline V gene sequence: CDR1 SGHAT, CDR2 FQNNGV. CDR3 nucleotides: TGTGCCAGCAGCTTAAAGCTAGCGGGGGGTGCGGGCACCGGGGAGCTGTTTTTT. Translated, it gives CASSLKLAGGAGTGELFF.

The J gene is TRBJ2-7, the V gene TRBV10-3; D may be TRBD2 (5 bases). Looked up from germline, CDR1 is ENHRY and CDR2 is SYGVKD. The ends were cut back, 4 bases at V and 1 base at J, with 8 bases in the middle. This CDR3 spans 13 amino acids. The CDR3 region has the DNA TGTGCCATCAGTGTTAGCGAATCCTACGAGCAGTACTTC. It encodes CAISVSESYEQYF.

The chain links TRBV11-2 to TRBJ2-1; perhaps TRBD2 as D (5 bases). CDR3 length: 18 residues. CDR1 is SGHAT, CDR2 FQNNGV, per germline. Trimming took off 5 bases at V and 1 base at J, with 21 bases between the two ends. The CDR3 region has the DNA TGTGCCAGCAGCCCCCACCCTAGGGTGGGAGTGTCCTACAATGAGCAGTTCTTC. It codes for CASSPHPRVGVSYNEQFF.

This chain links TRBV10-3 with TRBJ2-7; possible D gene TRBD1, 5 bases. Germline CDR1 ENHRY, CDR2 SYGVKD. This CDR3 region has 15 residues. Trimming stripped 0 bases from V and 1 base from J, with 10 bases between. CDR3 sequence reads: CAISESGEPSYEQYF. DNA of the CDR3: TGTGCCATCAGTGAGTCAGGGGAACCGTCCTACGAGCAGTACTTC.

This clone was seen once. The gene calls are TRBV11-1 and TRBJ1-2; TRBD1 agrees at 9 bases. This CDR3 has 14 amino acids. Germline V gene lookup returns CDR1 SGHAT and CDR2 FQDESV (reference sequence). Trimming took 5 bases from V and 7 from J; bases not matched to a gene: 8. CDR3 sequence: CASSLEQGARGYTF. The CDR3 DNA reads TGTGCCAGCAGCCTTGAACAGGGGGCTCGTGGCTACACCTTC.

This clone has just one count. The chain uses TRBV5-1 and TRBJ2-1; 7 bases line up with TRBD1. V dropped 4 bases and J dropped 0; count of bases not matched to a gene: 4. Germline CDR1 and CDR2: SGHRS and YFSETQ. CDR3 length: 15 residues. CDR3 protein: CASSQTGVSYNEQFF. The CDR3 DNA follows: TGCGCCAGCAGCCAAACAGGGGTCTCCTACAATGAGCAGTTCTTC.

V is TRBV19 and J is TRBJ1-1; TRBD1 agrees at 7 bases. Germline-derived CDR1 and CDR2 are LNHDA and SQIVND (reference sequence). The CDR3 totals 16 residues. The V and J ends lost 7 bases and 3 bases, in that order; junction bases with no gene match: 14. CDR3 nucleotide sequence: TGTGCCAGTATAAGGGGATTAAGGGGGCCCCACACTGAAGCTTTCTTT. Its translation is CASIRGLRGPHTEAFF.

V usage is TRBV5-1 and J usage is TRBJ2-3, with D possibly TRBD2 on 6 matching bases. This CDR3 has 13 amino acids. Germline CDR1 and CDR2: SGHRS and YFSETQ. V dropped 6 bases and J dropped 10 bases, with 18 bases sitting between them. The CDR3 DNA is TGCGCCAGCACCATTCCGGGGGACCGGGCGCAGTATTTT. Translation: CASTIPGDRAQYF.

The gene calls are TRBV10-3 and TRBJ2-3; TRBD2 agrees at 9 bases. V was pared by 6 bases and J by 4 bases, with 11 bases of the junction left unmatched. The CDR3 loop spans 16 amino acids. Germline loops: CDR1 ENHRY, CDR2 SYGVKD. This CDR3 is CAIRDPSGMFSDTQYF. The CDR3 DNA reads TGTGCCATCAGGGACCCTAGCGGGATGTTTTCAGATACGCAGTATTTT.

The chain recombines TRBV7-2 with TRBJ1-1; D unresolved. Deletions cut 1 base from V and 14 bases from J, with 11 bases between. CDR3 length: 11 amino acids. Germline CDR1 SGHTA, CDR2 FQGNSA. CDR3 DNA: TGTGCCAGCAGCTTAGAAAGTCAGGCCTTCTTT. This sequence encodes CASSLESQAFF.